The clone carrying this TCR beta chain was picked up many times. This sample stems from a study of Graves' ophthalmopathy and Graves' hyperthyroidism. RNA served as the template for amplifying TCR beta CDR3 regions. Second-round multiplex PCR followed a first-round RT-PCR using HTBI primers. TCRdb itself ran the multiplex PCR reads through MiXCR, one entry per CDR3 protein. The sample has hundreds of thousands of distinct CDR3 sequences, 15% seen once. Patients in the hyperthyroidism group, adults aged 18 to 65, were newly diagnosed, under 2 months' duration. It was from about 9.1 ml of fresh peripheral blood that the PBMCs came. The CDR3 is 13 residues long. Looked up from germline, CDR1 is KGHDR and CDR2 is SFDVKD. V lost 10 bases to trimming and J lost 7 bases; unmatched junction nucleotides: 10.

V usage is TRBV24-1 and J usage is TRBJ1-2, with 8 positions matching TRBD1. This TCR was sampled from a young woman with stable Graves' hyperthyroidism. Sequencing was carried out using peripheral blood. In DNA form, the CDR3 reads TGTGCCACTGCTACTCCAGGGGGCGTTGGCTACACCTTC. Its protein product is CATATPGGVGYTF.